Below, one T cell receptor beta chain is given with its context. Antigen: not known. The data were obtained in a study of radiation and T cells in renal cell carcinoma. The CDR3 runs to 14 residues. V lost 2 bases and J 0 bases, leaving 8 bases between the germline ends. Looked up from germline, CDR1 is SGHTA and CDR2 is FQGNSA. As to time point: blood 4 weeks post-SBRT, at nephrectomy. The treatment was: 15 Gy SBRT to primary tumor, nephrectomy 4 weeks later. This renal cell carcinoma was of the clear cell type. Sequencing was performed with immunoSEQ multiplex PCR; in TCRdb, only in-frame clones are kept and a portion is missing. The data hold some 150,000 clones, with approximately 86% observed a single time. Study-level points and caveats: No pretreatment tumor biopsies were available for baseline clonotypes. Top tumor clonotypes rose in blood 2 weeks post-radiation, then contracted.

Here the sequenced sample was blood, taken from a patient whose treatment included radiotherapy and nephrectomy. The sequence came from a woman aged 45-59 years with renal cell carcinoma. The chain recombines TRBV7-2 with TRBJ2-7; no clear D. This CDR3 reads CASSLTFRSYEQYF. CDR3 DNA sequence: TGTGCCAGCAGCTTAACATTCCGCTCCTACGAGCAGTACTTC.